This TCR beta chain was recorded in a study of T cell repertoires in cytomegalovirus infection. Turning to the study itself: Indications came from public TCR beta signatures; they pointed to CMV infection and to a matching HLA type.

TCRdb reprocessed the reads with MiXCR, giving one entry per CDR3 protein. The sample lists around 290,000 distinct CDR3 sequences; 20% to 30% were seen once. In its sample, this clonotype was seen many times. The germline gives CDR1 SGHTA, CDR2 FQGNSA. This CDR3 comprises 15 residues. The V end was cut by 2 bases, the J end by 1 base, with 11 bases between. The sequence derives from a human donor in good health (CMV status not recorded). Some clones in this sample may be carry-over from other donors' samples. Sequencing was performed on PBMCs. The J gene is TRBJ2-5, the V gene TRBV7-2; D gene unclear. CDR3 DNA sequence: TGTGCCAGCAGCTTAAGGTTGATGGGCCAAGAGACCCAGTACTTC. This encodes CASSLRLMGQETQYF.